These 10 T cell receptor beta chains share one sample of origin, sequenced in a study of early T cells in non-severe SARS-CoV-2 infection. Via MiXCR, TCRdb re-called the 5' RACE reads, giving one row per CDR3 protein. The table includes nearly 60,000 distinct CDR3 sequences, 9.5% to 15% detected once. The sequencing sample was made of whole blood. The receptor set was obtained from an adult who was a healthcare worker with PCR-confirmed SARS-CoV-2 infection or an uninfected control (not recorded which).

In its sample, this clonotype was seen many times. The rearrangement links TRBV5-1 to TRBJ1-4; possibly TRBD1 for D (5 bases). CDR1 SGHRS and CDR2 YFSETQ come from the germline V gene. There are 14 residues in the CDR3. V lost 0 bases and J lost 8, with 11 bases in between. In DNA form, the CDR3 reads TGCGCCAGCAGCTTGGTGGGCAGGGCGGAAAAACTGTTTTTT. Its protein product is CASSLVGRAEKLFF.

The rearrangement links TRBV7-2 to TRBJ2-1; the D is unclear. This CDR3 is 12 amino acids long. V shed 3 bases and J shed 8 bases, with 8 bases lying between them. Germline V CDR1 and CDR2: SGHTA, FQGNSA. Here the CDR3 reads CASSLLADEQFF. The CDR3 nucleotides are TGTGCCAGCAGCTTGTTAGCAGATGAGCAGTTCTTC. Looking up the rest from reference TRBV7-2 and TRBJ2-1 gives the full variable domain: GAGVSQSPSNKVTEKGKDVELRCDPISGHTALYWYRQSLGQGLEFLIYFQGNSAPDKSGLPSDRFSAERTGGSVSTLTIQRTQQEDSAVYLCASSLLADEQFFGPGTRLTVL.

This clonotype was recorded many times. As DNA, the CDR3 is TGTGCCAGCAGCCTGGCAGGGGACACTGAAGCTTTCTTT. This translates into CASSLAGDTEAFF. The chain has TRBV3-1 and TRBJ1-1; D perhaps matches TRBD1 (6 bases). The CDR3 runs to 13 residues. Trimming took off 4 bases at V and 3 bases at J, with 9 bases between the two ends. Germline CDR1 LGHDT, CDR2 YNNKEL (reference sequence).

This clonotype was seen many times. This chain links TRBV12-3 or TRBV12-4 with TRBJ1-5, with 7 bases aligning to TRBD1. This CDR3 contains 17 residues. The junction had 13 bases not matched to a gene; V was cut back by 5 bases and J by 3 bases. The CDR3 reads CASSPIGTDLINQPQHF. CDR3 in DNA: TGTGCCAGCAGTCCCATCGGGACAGATTTAATCAATCAGCCCCAGCATTTT.

The chain joins TRBV7-2 to TRBJ1-6; D is undetermined. Trimming stripped 5 bases from V and 9 bases from J, with 17 bases between. The CDR3 loop spans 15 amino acids. The germline CDR1 and CDR2 sequences are SGHTA and FQGNSA. CDR3 sequence reads: CASSLFEARGSPLHF. CDR3 DNA: TGTGCCAGCAGCCTTTTCGAGGCTAGAGGTTCACCCCTCCACTTT.

This clonotype was seen at least ten times. The J gene is TRBJ2-1, the V gene TRBV28; D is uncertain. Germline lookup yields CDR1 MDHEN and CDR2 SYDVKM. V was clipped by 2 bases and J by 4 bases, with 6 bases between them. The CDR3 spans 13 residues. Here the CDR3 reads CASSLREYNEQFF. The CDR3 nucleotides read TGTGCCAGCAGTTTAAGAGAGTACAATGAGCAGTTCTTC.

At least ten counts were recorded for this clonotype. CDR3 loop: CASSYSGASYNEQFF. In nucleotides, the CDR3 is TGTGCCAGCAGTTACTCCGGGGCCTCCTACAATGAGCAGTTCTTC. This sequence joins TRBV6-5 and TRBJ2-1, with D perhaps assigned TRBD1 or TRBD2 (5 bases each). Germline V gives CDR1 MNHEY, CDR2 SVGAGI. CDR3 length equals 15 residues. V shed 0 bases and J shed 0 bases, with 6 bases lying between them.

This clonotype was seen at least ten times. The chain combines TRBV4-3 with TRBJ2-3, with 9 bases fitting TRBD1. In germline, CDR1 is LGHNA, CDR2 YSLEER. This CDR3 comprises 15 residues. The V gene end was trimmed by 1 base and the J gene end by 5 bases; junction bases not matched to a gene: 4. This CDR3 is CASSQGQGELDTQYF. CDR3 DNA sequence: TGCGCCAGCAGCCAAGGACAGGGGGAGTTAGATACGCAGTATTTT.

This clonotype has just a few counts. The chain carries TRBV27 and TRBJ1-2; D ambiguous. V lost 3 bases and J 3 bases, leaving 11 bases between the germline ends. CDR3 length: 14 residues. The V gene's germline CDR1 is MNHEY and CDR2 SMNVEV (reference sequence). CDR3 region: CASSFTPSDYGYTF. CDR3 nucleotides: TGTGCCAGCAGTTTCACACCAAGCGACTATGGCTACACCTTC.

This clonotype appeared a few times. J is TRBJ1-1 and V is TRBV14; possible D gene TRBD1, 5 bases. V was clipped by 1 base and J by 5 bases, with 11 bases between them. The CDR3 loop spans 14 amino acids. Looked up from germline, CDR1 is SGHDN and CDR2 is FVKESK. This chain's CDR3 is CASSQVLGVTEAFF. The CDR3 nucleotides are TGTGCCAGCAGCCAAGTTCTAGGGGTGACTGAAGCTTTCTTT.